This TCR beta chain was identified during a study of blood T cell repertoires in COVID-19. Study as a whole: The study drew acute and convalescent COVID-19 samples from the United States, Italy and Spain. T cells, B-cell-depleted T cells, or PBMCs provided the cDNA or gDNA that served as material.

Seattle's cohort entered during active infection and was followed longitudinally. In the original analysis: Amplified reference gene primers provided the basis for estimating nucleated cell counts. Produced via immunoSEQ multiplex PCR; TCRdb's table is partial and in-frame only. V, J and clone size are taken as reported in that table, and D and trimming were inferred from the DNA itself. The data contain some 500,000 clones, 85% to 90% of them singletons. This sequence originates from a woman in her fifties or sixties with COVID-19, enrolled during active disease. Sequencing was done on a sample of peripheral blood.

CDR3 loop: CASSFGLAGGRGNEQFF. CDR3 nucleotides: TGTGCCAGCAGCTTCGGACTAGCGGGGGGGCGCGGGAATGAGCAGTTCTTC. This sequence joins TRBV13 and TRBJ2-1; 15 bases align to TRBD2. The V gene's germline CDR1 is PRHDT and CDR2 FYEKMQ (reference sequence). CDR3 size: 17 residues. V was clipped by 3 bases and J by 7 bases; unmatched bases: 7.